The clone carrying this T cell receptor beta chain has a count of ten or more. Its antigen is not identified. The data derive from a study of CD8 T cells in ankylosing spondylitis. Study-level results: For ankylosing spondylitis blood, a TCR beta motif of eight or nine highly homologous variants appeared characteristic. Disease-linked clones reportedly showed significant enrichment in matched ankylosing spondylitis synovial fluid. Disease-linked clones bore a CD8+ phenotype, appearing relatively rarely in peripheral blood.

The CDR3 is 16 amino acids. The V gene end was trimmed by 0 bases and the J gene end by 6 bases; junction bases not matched to a gene: 7. Germline CDR1 and CDR2: LGHNA and YSLEER. TCR beta libraries were made by quantitative 5'-RACE with molecular barcodes. MiXCR was run by TCRdb on the 5' RACE reads, yielding one entry per CDR3 protein. Among 150,000 to 200,000 distinct CDR3 sequences listed, 15% to 20% were seen once. This TCR derives from a male donor under 30 with ankylosing spondylitis or in good health (not recorded which). The rearrangement joins TRBV4-3 to TRBJ2-1, with TRBD2 matching over 8 bases. Specimen: blood, either unsorted or a sorted T cell fraction (not recorded which). The CDR3 coding sequence is TGCGCCAGCAGCCAAGATCCGGGAGGGCGGAGCAATGAGCAGTTCTTC. Translated: CASSQDPGGRSNEQFF.